A single sample gave rise to the 30 T cell receptor beta chains below, sequenced in a study of T cells in Graves' hyperthyroidism and ophthalmopathy. Researchers took RNA transcripts and amplified the TCR beta CDR3 regions from them. Primed by the HTBI set, a first-round RT-PCR was run on the TCR CDR3. TCRdb itself ran the multiplex PCR reads through MiXCR, one entry per CDR3 protein. The sample has some 760,000 distinct CDR3 sequences, around 15% seen once; the top ten hold approximately 10%. Sequenced sample: blood. These receptor sequences come from a woman in her late teens or twenties with Graves' hyperthyroidism.

The chain employs TRBV10-1 and TRBJ1-2; no reliable D call. With 0 bases removed from V and 8 bases from J, the gap between germline ends came to 10 bases. Germline V lookup: CDR1 WNHNN, CDR2 SYGVQD (reference sequence). This CDR3 has 13 amino acids. This chain's CDR3 is CASSESGRDGYTF. CDR3 coding DNA: TGCGCCAGCAGTGAGTCAGGAAGAGACGGCTACACCTTC.

This clonotype came up a few times. The genes are TRBV7-9 and TRBJ2-2; D is ambiguous. CDR3 size: 13 residues. The germline V gene has CDR1 SEHNR and CDR2 FQNEAQ (reference sequence). The V end was cut by 5 bases, the J end by 8 bases, with 12 bases between. The CDR3 reads CASSPQDPGELFF. The CDR3 DNA reads TGTGCCAGCAGCCCCCAGGACCCGGGGGAGCTGTTTTTT.

This clonotype was observed at least ten times. This sequence joins TRBV28 and TRBJ1-1, with TRBD1 matching over 7 bases. Per germline, CDR1 MDHEN and CDR2 SYDVKM. CDR3 length equals 13 residues. J was trimmed by 4 bases and V by 2 bases; bases with no gene match: 1. The CDR3 DNA sequence: TGTGCCAGCAGTTTAGACAGGGTCACTGAAGCTTTCTTT. This codes for CASSLDRVTEAFF.

This clonotype was recorded at least ten times. The J gene is TRBJ2-7, the V gene TRBV12-3 or TRBV12-4; TRBD1 aligns across 11 bases. J was trimmed by 3 bases and V by 5 bases; bases with no gene match: 6. The CDR3 is 15 residues long. CDR3 protein: CASSQPGTGGYEQYF. The CDR3 nucleotides are TGTGCCAGCAGTCAGCCCGGGACAGGGGGCTACGAGCAGTACTTC.

This clonotype was picked up many times. The V gene is TRBV6-1, the J gene TRBJ2-7; TRBD1 matches 7 bases. The trim removed 5 bases at V and 1 base at J, leaving 8 bases unmatched. Germline V gene data show CDR1 as MNHNS and CDR2 as SASEGT. The CDR3 is 15 amino acids. CDR3 bases: TGTGCCAGCAGTTCCAGGGGGTCGCCTTCCTACGAGCAGTACTTC. Protein: CASSSRGSPSYEQYF.

A few counts support this clonotype. Given a much more abundant clone one base away, this may be a read error. The chain combines TRBV12-3 or TRBV12-4 with TRBJ2-2; TRBD2 is a possible D gene (5 bases). The CDR3 consists of 11 residues. The V end was cut by 7 bases, the J end by 6 bases, with 6 bases between. This chain's CDR3 is CASKGAGELFF. The CDR3 bases are TGTGCCAGCAAGGGAGCCGGGGAGCTGTTTTTT.

This clonotype was counted ten times or more. V is TRBV2 and J is TRBJ2-3, with 11 positions matching TRBD2. The CDR3 has 15 amino acids. V shed 9 bases, J shed 2 bases, and the junction held 7 bases outside the gene matches. Germline V CDR1 and CDR2: SNHLY, FYNNEI. CDR3 nucleotides: TGTGCCAGTATGGGACTAGCGGACTACACAGATACGCAGTATTTT. It specifies CASMGLADYTDTQYF. Together with reference TRBV2 and TRBJ2-3, the CDR3 gives the full variable domain: EPEVTQTPSHQVTQMGQEVILRCVPISNHLYFYWYRQILGQKVEFLVSFYNNEISEKSEIFDDQFSVERPDGSNFTLKIRSTKLEDSAMYFCASMGLADYTDTQYFGPGTRLTVL.

The genes are TRBV24-1 and TRBJ1-2; D might be TRBD1 (5 bases). The V gene lost 8 bases and the J gene lost 6 bases, with 12 bases spanning the gap. CDR1 KGHDR and CDR2 SFDVKD come from the germline V gene. There are 12 residues in the CDR3. CDR3 protein: CATTRGVDGYTF. CDR3 DNA: TGTGCCACCACGCGAGGGGTTGATGGCTACACCTTC.

This clonotype was counted at least ten times. The gene calls are TRBV7-2 and TRBJ2-7; 7 nucleotides line up with TRBD1. This CDR3 region has 13 residues. Germline CDR1 SGHTA, CDR2 FQGNSA. Unmatched junction bases numbered 6, after V lost 4 bases and J lost 6 bases. The CDR3 loop is CASSSDRAVEQYF. The DNA of the CDR3 is TGTGCCAGCAGCTCCGACAGGGCGGTCGAGCAGTACTTC.

This clonotype was counted many times. In DNA form, the CDR3 reads TGTGCCAGCAGTGAGAGGCAGGGTCGGACTCAGCCCCAGCATTTT. Amino acids: CASSERQGRTQPQHF. The chain recombines TRBV2 with TRBJ1-5, with D possibly being TRBD1 (5 bases). The CDR3 loop spans 15 amino acids. CDR1 and CDR2 from the germline V gene are SNHLY and FYNNEI. The V gene lost 3 bases and the J gene lost 6 bases, with 15 bases spanning the gap.

Turning to this clonotype: It may be a read error: a sequence one base away is much more abundant. The chain has TRBV3-1 and TRBJ2-7; 12 positions agree with TRBD1. The J call may be in error: the DNA end matches TRBJ2-1 better. The CDR3 spans 14 residues. The V gene's germline CDR1 is LGHDT and CDR2 YNNKEL (reference sequence). The CDR3, as DNA: TGTGCCAGCAGCCAGGGGACAGGGGGCTACGAGCAGTTCTTC. Protein: CASSQGTGGYEQFF.

This clonotype was detected ten times or more. The chain carries TRBV30 and TRBJ2-5, with 13 bases aligning to TRBD2. Germline CDR1 GTSNPN, CDR2 SVGIG (reference sequence). The CDR3 loop spans 15 amino acids. Trimming took 5 bases from V and 4 from J; bases not matched to a gene: 7. The CDR3 DNA follows: TGTGCCTGGTTCCGGACTAGCGGGAGAGGAGAGACCCAGTACTTC. Translated: CAWFRTSGRGETQYF.

There are a few counts of this clonotype. V is TRBV2 and J is TRBJ1-3; D gene ambiguous. Deletions cut 6 bases from V and 0 bases from J, with 12 bases between. Germline V gene sequence: CDR1 SNHLY, CDR2 FYNNEI. The CDR3 length is 15 residues. The CDR3 DNA sequence: TGTGCCAGCAGAGTAGCCGGCAACTCTGGAAACACCATATATTTT. Encoded protein: CASRVAGNSGNTIYF.

This clonotype has just one count. The CDR3 nucleotides are TGTGCCAGCAGCCGAGCGGGAGGGTTGGACGAGCAGTACTTC. As protein: CASSRAGGLDEQYF. V and J are TRBV3-1 and TRBJ2-7; TRBD2 matches 10 bases. V shed 4 bases and J 5 bases; nucleotides not matched to a gene: 5. This CDR3 has 14 amino acids. Germline V gene lookup returns CDR1 LGHDT and CDR2 YNNKEL (reference sequence).

This clonotype has just a few counts. This chain joins TRBV27 and TRBJ2-3, with 10 bases identical to TRBD1. The CDR3 runs 16 residues. V lost 6 bases, J lost 10 bases, and 16 bases stayed unmatched. Germline assignment: CDR1 MNHEY and CDR2 SMNVEV (reference sequence). The CDR3 DNA follows: TGTGCCAGCAGACGAACGGGGACAGGGGCCCCGGATGCGCAGTATTTT. The encoded protein is CASRRTGTGAPDAQYF.

The table lists this clonotype with many counts. The chain combines TRBV18 with TRBJ1-2; D may be TRBD1 (5 bases). Germline assignment: CDR1 KGHSH and CDR2 LQKENI. V lost 8 bases and J 7 bases, leaving 14 bases between the germline ends. The CDR3 is made up of 12 amino acids. CDR3 region: CASSPSGGGYTF. DNA of the CDR3: TGTGCCAGCAGCCCCTCGGGGGGTGGCTACACCTTC.

The J gene is TRBJ1-1, the V gene TRBV11-2, with 7 bases fitting TRBD1. In germline, CDR1 is SGHAT, CDR2 FQNNGV. The CDR3 spans 17 residues. The J segment lost 1 base and the V segment lost 10 bases, leaving 18 bases of the junction unmatched. The CDR3 region has the DNA TGTGCCACTGGAAACCCAAGACAGGGAGGTTGGAACACTGAAGCTTTCTTT. Its translation is CATGNPRQGGWNTEAFF.

This rearrangement joins TRBV10-2 to TRBJ2-1; 14 bases are a match to TRBD2. After removal of 6 bases from V and 7 bases from J, the junction contained 8 bases not matched to a gene. Germline V gives CDR1 WSHSY, CDR2 SAAADI. This CDR3 spans 16 amino acids. The DNA of the CDR3 is TGCGCCAGCAGCGAGGAATGGACTAGCGGGAGGAATGAGCAGTTCTTC. It encodes CASSEEWTSGRNEQFF.

There are a few counts of this clonotype. The chain has TRBV6-1 and TRBJ2-7; weak D call: TRBD2 (6 bases). V was cut by 5 bases and J by 7 bases, with 21 bases left in between. The CDR3 has 15 residues. CDR1 and CDR2 from the germline V gene are MNHNS and SASEGT. The CDR3 reads CASSSGTGFGGEQYF. The CDR3, as DNA: TGTGCCAGCAGTTCCGGGACTGGGTTTGGGGGGGAGCAGTACTTC.

In the case of this clonotype: Its ends do not fully match the called genes, so a read error is possible. The chain recombines TRBV24-1 with TRBJ2-5, with D perhaps given as TRBD1 or TRBD2 (5 bases each). This CDR3 is built from 12 residues. Germline V gene data show CDR1 as KGHDR and CDR2 as SFDVKD. CDR3 sequence reads: CATSDISGTEYF. The CDR3 DNA reads TGTGCCACCAGTGATATATCCGGGACCGAGTACTTC.

The chain joins TRBV3-1 to TRBJ1-5, with D possibly matching TRBD1 (5 bases). The ends were cut back, 2 bases at V and 5 bases at J, with 19 bases in the middle. The germline V gene encodes CDR1 LGHDT and CDR2 YNNKEL (reference sequence). This CDR3 comprises 17 residues. CDR3 loop: CASSQTTNPLGHQPQHF. Here the CDR3 DNA reads TGTGCCAGCAGCCAAACTACTAACCCCCTGGGGCATCAGCCCCAGCATTTT.

This sequence joins TRBV19 and TRBJ1-5; D call uncertain. CDR1 and CDR2 (germline): LNHDA, SQIVND (reference sequence). Trimming shortened V by 5 bases and J by 8 bases, and 13 bases separated the two germline ends. This CDR3 spans 13 amino acids. The CDR3 region has the DNA TGTGCCAGTAGTCCCCTTTGGCCGGAGCCCCAGCATTTT. Its translation: CASSPLWPEPQHF.

The sample holds a few counts of this clonotype. The rearrangement joins TRBV20-1 to TRBJ1-5, with 7 bases identical to TRBD1. Germline trimming cut 2 bases from V and 4 bases from J; bases unmatched to any gene: 11. CDR1 is DFQATT and CDR2 is SNEGSKA in the germline V gene (reference sequence). The CDR3 is made up of 16 amino acids. CDR3: CSARRNTGTANQPQHF. DNA of the CDR3: TGCAGTGCTAGACGGAATACCGGGACAGCTAATCAGCCCCAGCATTTT.

Concerning this clonotype itself: The DNA is left out, because the CDR3 cannot be placed on it with certainty; the CDR3 is given as TCRdb lists it. This chain uses TRBV20-1 with TRBJ1-1; TRBD1 is the table's D call and was not checked against the DNA. The CDR3 is made up of 16 amino acids, end residues included. CDR1 is DFQATT, CDR2 SNEGSKA, per germline (reference sequence). The CDR3 here is CSATSGQRGLGTEAFF.

This clonotype was detected only once. The rearrangement uses TRBV29-1 and TRBJ2-1, with 8 bases fitting TRBD1. Trimming at V came to 4 bases and at J to 4 bases, leaving 15 bases not matched to a gene. This CDR3 comprises 17 residues. The V gene's germline CDR1 is SQVTM and CDR2 ANQGSEA. The CDR3 loop reads CSVGGLQGAGEYNEQFF. The CDR3 nucleotides read TGCAGCGTTGGCGGACTCCAGGGGGCAGGAGAATACAATGAGCAGTTCTTC.

There are many counts of this clonotype. The genes are TRBV6-2 or TRBV6-3 and TRBJ2-2; 11 positions match TRBD1. The V gene end was trimmed by 5 bases and the J gene end by 6 bases; junction bases not matched to a gene: 11. The CDR3 totals 17 residues. Germline V gene lookup returns CDR1 MNHEY and CDR2 SVGEGT. In DNA form, the CDR3 reads TGTGCCAGCAGTACCCGAAGGACAGGGGGCGCGTCCGGGGAGCTGTTTTTT. Amino acids: CASSTRRTGGASGELFF.

This clonotype showed up many times. This chain uses TRBV5-6 with TRBJ1-1; no clear D gene. Germline CDR1 is SGHDT and CDR2 is YYEEEE. This CDR3 contains 13 residues. V lost 4 bases to trimming and J lost 1 base, with 8 bases between them. In DNA form, the CDR3 reads TGTGCCAGCAGCCACTGGGGGAACACTGAAGCTTTCTTT. This codes for CASSHWGNTEAFF.

This clonotype was seen at least ten times. The rearrangement uses TRBV12-3 or TRBV12-4 and TRBJ2-7; D tentatively reads TRBD1 or TRBD2 (5 bases each). Trimming took off 4 bases at V and 0 bases at J, with 10 bases between the two ends. The CDR3 contains 14 residues. In DNA form, the CDR3 reads TGTGCCAGCAGTTGGGGGACGAGCTCCTACGAGCAGTACTTC. Its protein is CASSWGTSSYEQYF.

V and J are TRBV12-3 or TRBV12-4 and TRBJ2-1; 8 bases agree with TRBD2. V lost 4 bases and J lost 6; bases outside the gene matches: 8. The CDR3 is 15 residues long. DNA of the CDR3: TGTGCCAGCAGTTGGTGGCGGGAGGCCCCCAATGAGCAGTTCTTC. Protein sequence: CASSWWREAPNEQFF.

The chain combines TRBV4-3 with TRBJ2-1; 7 bases fit TRBD2. V was pared by 0 bases and J by 3 bases, with 8 bases of the junction left unmatched. The CDR3 length is 17 residues. CDR1 and CDR2 from the germline V gene are LGHNA and YSLEER. The CDR3, as DNA: TGCGCCAGCAGCCAAGATCTCGGGGGGAGTTTCTACAATGAGCAGTTCTTC. It codes for CASSQDLGGSFYNEQFF.